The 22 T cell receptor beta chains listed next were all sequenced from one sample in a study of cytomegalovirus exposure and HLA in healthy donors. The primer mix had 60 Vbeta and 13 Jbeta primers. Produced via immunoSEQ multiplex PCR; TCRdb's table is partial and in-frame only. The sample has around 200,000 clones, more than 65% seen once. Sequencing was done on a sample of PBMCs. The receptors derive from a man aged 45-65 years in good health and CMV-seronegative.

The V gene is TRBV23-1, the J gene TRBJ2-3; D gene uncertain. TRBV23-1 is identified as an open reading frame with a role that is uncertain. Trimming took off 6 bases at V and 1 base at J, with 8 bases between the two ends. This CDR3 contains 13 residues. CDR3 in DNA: TGCGCCAGCAGCCCAACGGGCACAGATACGCAGTATTTT. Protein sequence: CASSPTGTDTQYF.

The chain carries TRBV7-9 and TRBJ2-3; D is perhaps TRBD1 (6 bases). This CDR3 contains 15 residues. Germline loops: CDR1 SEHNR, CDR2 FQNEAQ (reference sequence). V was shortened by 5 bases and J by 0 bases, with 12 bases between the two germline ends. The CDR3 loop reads CASSLWTDSTDTQYF. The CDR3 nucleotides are TGTGCCAGCAGCCTATGGACAGACAGCACAGATACGCAGTATTTT.

CDR3 region: CASSLSRVGNQPQHF. In DNA form, the CDR3 reads TGTGCCAGCAGTTTAAGCAGGGTGGGCAATCAGCCCCAGCATTTT. V gene TRBV28 combines with J gene TRBJ1-5; TRBD1 is a possible D gene (5 bases). The V gene lost 2 bases and the J gene lost 2 bases, with 10 bases spanning the gap. This CDR3 has 15 amino acids. Germline loops: CDR1 MDHEN, CDR2 SYDVKM. Full variable domain (outside the CDR3, taken from reference TRBV28 and TRBJ1-5): DVKVTQSSRYLVKRTGEKVFLECVQDMDHENMFWYRQDPGLGLRLIYFSYDVKMKEKGDIPEGYSVSREKKERFSLILESASTNQTSMYLCASSLSRVGNQPQHFGDGTRLSIL.

The CDR3 loop reads CASSTRTVQSAQHF. CDR3 DNA: TGCGCCAGCAGCACGAGGACAGTGCAATCAGCCCAGCATTTT. The V and J genes are TRBV5-1 and TRBJ1-5; TRBD1 is a possible D gene (6 bases). CDR3 length: 14 residues. CDR1 and CDR2 (germline): SGHRS, YFSETQ. V shed 4 bases and J shed 11 bases, with 19 bases lying between them.

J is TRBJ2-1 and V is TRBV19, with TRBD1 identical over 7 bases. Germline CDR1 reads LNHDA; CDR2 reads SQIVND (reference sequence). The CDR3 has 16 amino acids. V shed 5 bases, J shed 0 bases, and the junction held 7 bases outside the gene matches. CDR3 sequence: CASSRSGQFSYNEQFF. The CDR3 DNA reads TGTGCCAGTAGTCGCTCGGGACAGTTCTCCTACAATGAGCAGTTCTTC.

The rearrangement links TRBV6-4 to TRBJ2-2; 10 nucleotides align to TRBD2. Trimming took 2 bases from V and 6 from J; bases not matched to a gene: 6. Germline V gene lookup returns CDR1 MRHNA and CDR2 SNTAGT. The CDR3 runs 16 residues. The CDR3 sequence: CASSDEASGGSGELFF. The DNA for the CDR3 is TGTGCCAGCAGTGACGAGGCTAGCGGGGGTTCCGGGGAGCTGTTTTTT.

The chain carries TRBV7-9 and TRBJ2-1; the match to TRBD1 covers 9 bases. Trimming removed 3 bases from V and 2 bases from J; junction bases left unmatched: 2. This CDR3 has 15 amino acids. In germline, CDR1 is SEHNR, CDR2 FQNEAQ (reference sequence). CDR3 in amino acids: CASSFRQGAYNEQFF. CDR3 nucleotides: TGTGCCAGCAGCTTCCGACAGGGGGCCTACAATGAGCAGTTCTTC.

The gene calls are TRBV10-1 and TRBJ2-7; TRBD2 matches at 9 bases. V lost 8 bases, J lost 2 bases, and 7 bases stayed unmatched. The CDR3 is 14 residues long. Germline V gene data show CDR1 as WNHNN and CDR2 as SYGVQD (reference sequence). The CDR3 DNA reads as TGCGCCAGCGCCCAGCGGGGGGCCACCTACGAGCAGTACTTC. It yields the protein CASAQRGATYEQYF.

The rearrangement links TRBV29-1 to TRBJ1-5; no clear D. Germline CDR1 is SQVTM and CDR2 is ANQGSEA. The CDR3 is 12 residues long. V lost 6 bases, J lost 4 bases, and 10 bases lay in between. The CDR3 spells CSVTVNNQPQHF. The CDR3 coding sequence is TGCAGCGTAACGGTCAATAATCAGCCCCAGCATTTT.

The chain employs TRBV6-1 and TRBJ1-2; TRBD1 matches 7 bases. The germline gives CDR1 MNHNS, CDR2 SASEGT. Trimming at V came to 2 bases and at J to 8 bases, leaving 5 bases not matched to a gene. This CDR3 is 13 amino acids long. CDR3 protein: CASSEKGAKGYTF. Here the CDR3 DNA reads TGTGCCAGCAGTGAAAAGGGGGCGAAAGGCTACACCTTC.

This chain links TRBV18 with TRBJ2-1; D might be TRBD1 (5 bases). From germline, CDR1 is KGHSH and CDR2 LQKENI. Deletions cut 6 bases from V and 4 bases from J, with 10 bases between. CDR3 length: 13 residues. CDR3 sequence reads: CASSPTVYNEQFF. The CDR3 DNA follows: TGTGCCAGCTCCCCGACAGTTTACAATGAGCAGTTCTTC.

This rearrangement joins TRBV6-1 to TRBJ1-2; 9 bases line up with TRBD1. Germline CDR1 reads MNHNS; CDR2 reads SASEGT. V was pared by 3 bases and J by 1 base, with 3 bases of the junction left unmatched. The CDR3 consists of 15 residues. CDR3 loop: CASSETGGSNYGYTF. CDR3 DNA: TGTGCCAGCAGTGAGACAGGGGGAAGTAACTATGGCTACACCTTC.

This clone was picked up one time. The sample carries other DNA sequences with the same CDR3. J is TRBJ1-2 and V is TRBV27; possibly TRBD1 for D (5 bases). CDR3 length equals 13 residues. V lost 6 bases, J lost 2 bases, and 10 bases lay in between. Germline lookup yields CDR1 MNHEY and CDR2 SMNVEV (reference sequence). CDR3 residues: CASSQDRNYGYTF. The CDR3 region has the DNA TGTGCCAGCAGCCAAGACAGAAACTATGGCTACACCTTC.

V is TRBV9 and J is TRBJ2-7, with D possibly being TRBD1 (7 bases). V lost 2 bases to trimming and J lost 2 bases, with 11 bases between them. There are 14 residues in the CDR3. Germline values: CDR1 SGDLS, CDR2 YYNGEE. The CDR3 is CASSVRDSPYEQYF. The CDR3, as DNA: TGTGCCAGCAGCGTGCGGGACAGTCCCTACGAGCAGTACTTC.

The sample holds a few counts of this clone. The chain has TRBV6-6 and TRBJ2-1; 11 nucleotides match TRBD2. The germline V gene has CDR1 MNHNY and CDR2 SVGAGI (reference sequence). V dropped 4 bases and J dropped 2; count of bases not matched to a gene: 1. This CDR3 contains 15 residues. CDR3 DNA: TGTGCCAGCAGTTTTAGCGGGGGGGCCTACAATGAGCAGTTCTTC. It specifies CASSFSGGAYNEQFF.

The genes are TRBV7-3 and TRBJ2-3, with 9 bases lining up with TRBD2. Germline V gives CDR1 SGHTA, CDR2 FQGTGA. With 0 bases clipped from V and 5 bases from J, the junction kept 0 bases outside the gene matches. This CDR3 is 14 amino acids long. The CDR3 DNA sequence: TGTGCCAGCAGCTTAACTAGCGGGGGAGATACGCAGTATTTT. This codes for CASSLTSGGDTQYF.

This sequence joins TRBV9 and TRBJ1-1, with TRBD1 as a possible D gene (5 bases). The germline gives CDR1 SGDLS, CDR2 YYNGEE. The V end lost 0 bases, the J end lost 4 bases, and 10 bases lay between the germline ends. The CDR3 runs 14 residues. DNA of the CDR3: TGTGCCAGCAGCGTAGGCGGGGCCAGCACTGAAGCTTTCTTT. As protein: CASSVGGASTEAFF.

The CDR3: CASSPAGTENTEAFF. DNA for the CDR3: TGTGCCAGCAGTCCAGCCGGGACAGAGAACACTGAAGCTTTCTTT. The rearrangement links TRBV28 to TRBJ1-1; 7 nucleotides agree with TRBD1. Germline assignment: CDR1 MDHEN and CDR2 SYDVKM. This CDR3 region has 15 residues. With V trimmed by 5 bases and J by 1 base, 7 bases remained unmatched.

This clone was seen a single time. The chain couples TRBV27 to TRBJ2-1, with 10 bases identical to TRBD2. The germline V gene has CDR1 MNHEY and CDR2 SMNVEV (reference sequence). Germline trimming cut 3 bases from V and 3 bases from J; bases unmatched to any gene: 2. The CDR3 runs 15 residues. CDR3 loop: CASSFVAGGYNEQFF. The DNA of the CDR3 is TGTGCCAGCAGTTTCGTAGCGGGGGGCTACAATGAGCAGTTCTTC.

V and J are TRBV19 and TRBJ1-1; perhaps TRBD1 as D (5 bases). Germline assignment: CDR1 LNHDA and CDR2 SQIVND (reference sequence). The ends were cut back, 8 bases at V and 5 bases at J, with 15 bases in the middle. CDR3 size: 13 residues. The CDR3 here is CASLGGSVTEAFF. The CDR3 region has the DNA TGTGCCAGTCTCGGGGGGAGTGTGACTGAAGCTTTCTTT.

The chain's CDR3 is CASSSPGGVNYEQYF. The CDR3 bases are TGTGCCAGCAGCTCCCCTGGGGGGGTCAACTACGAGCAGTACTTC. The genes are TRBV7-9 and TRBJ2-7; 7 bases line up with TRBD2. The CDR3 has 15 amino acids. The germline CDR1 and CDR2 sequences are SEHNR and FQNEAQ (reference sequence). V lost 4 bases to trimming and J lost 3 bases; unmatched junction nucleotides: 9.

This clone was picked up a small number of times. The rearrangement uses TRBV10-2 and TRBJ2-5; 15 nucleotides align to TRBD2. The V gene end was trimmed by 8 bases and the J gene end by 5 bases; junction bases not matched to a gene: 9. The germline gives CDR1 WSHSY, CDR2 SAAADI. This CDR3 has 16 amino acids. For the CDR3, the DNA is TGCGCCAGCGGAGGGACTAGCGGGGGGAGGAGGGAGACCCAGTACTTC. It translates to CASGGTSGGRRETQYF.